These 2 T cell receptor beta chains came from one sample sequenced in a study of beta chain features in type 1 diabetes. TCRB transcripts that were expressed got sequenced, as all of the isolated RNA had been reverse transcribed. Sequencing was performed with immunoSEQ multiplex PCR; in TCRdb, only in-frame clones are kept and a portion is missing. The sample shows more than 300,000 clones, around an eighth of them seen only once. What was sequenced was naive CD4+ T cells from blood. These receptor sequences come from a man aged 18 to 30 in good health.

This chain uses TRBV28 with TRBJ2-2; 9 bases are a match to TRBD1. Germline CDR1 and CDR2: MDHEN and SYDVKM. Trimming took 5 bases from V and 4 from J; bases not matched to a gene: 8. The CDR3 length is 16 residues. CDR3 bases: TGTGCCAGCAGTCTCGCGTCACAGGGGGCCACCGGGGAGCTGTTTTTT. It is translated as CASSLASQGATGELFF.

To note about this clone: At one end the junction does not follow the germline gene, possibly because of a read error. The chain joins TRBV30 to TRBJ2-7; 12 bases are a match to TRBD1. Germline CDR1 is GTSNPN and CDR2 is SVGIG (reference sequence). The CDR3 has 17 residues. In DNA, the CDR3 is TGTGCCTGGAGGGCCGGTTCCGGGACAGGGGGCTCCCACGAGCAGTACTTC. Protein sequence: CAWRAGSGTGGSHEQYF.